This TCR beta chain was sequenced during a study of PD-L1 blockade in urothelial cancer. Study in general: Patients took up atezolizumab in 2014 at 1,200 mg intravenously every 3 weeks.

Germline V gene sequence: CDR1 SNHLY, CDR2 FYNNEI. The CDR3 loop spans 14 amino acids. With 6 bases clipped from V and 8 bases from J, the junction kept 7 bases outside the gene matches. The table came from immunoSEQ multiplex PCR; TCRdb's copy has only in-frame clones and leaves some out. Among under 120,000 clones listed, over 75% were seen once. The specimen was PBMCs, collected around atezolizumab (anti-PD-L1) treatment. The chain has TRBV2 and TRBJ1-4, with 9 nucleotides matching TRBD1. This clonotype originated in a man aged 50 to 59 with urothelial cancer. The CDR3 sequence is CASREQGAGEKLFF. Here the CDR3 DNA reads TGTGCCAGCAGGGAACAGGGGGCCGGAGAAAAACTGTTTTTT.